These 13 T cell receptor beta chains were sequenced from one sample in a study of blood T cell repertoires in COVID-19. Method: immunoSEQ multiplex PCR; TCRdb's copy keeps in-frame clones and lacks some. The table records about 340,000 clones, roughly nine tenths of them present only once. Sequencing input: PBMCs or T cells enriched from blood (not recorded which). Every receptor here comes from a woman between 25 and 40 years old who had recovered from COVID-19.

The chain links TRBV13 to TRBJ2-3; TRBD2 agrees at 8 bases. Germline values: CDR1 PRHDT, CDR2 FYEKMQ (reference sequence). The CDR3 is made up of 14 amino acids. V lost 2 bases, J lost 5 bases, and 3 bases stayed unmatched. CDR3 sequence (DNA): TGTGCCAGCAGCTTACCCCGGGGGGGAGATACGCAGTATTTT. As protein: CASSLPRGGDTQYF.

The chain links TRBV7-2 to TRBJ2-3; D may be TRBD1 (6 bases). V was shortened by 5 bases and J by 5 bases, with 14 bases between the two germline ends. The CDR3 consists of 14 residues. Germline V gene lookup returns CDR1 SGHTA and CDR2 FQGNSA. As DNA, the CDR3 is TGTGCCAGCAGCCGTCACAGGGTAGGAGATACGCAGTATTTT. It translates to CASSRHRVGDTQYF.

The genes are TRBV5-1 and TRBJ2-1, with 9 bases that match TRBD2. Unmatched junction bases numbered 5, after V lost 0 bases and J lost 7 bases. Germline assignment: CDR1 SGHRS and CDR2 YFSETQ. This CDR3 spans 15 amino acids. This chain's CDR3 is CASSLGLAGLNEQFF. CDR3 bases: TGCGCCAGCAGCTTGGGGCTAGCGGGGCTGAATGAGCAGTTCTTC. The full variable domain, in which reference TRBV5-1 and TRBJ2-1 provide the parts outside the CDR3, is KAGVTQTPRYLIKTRGQQVTLSCSPISGHRSVSWYQQTPGQGLQFLFEYFSETQRNKGNFPGRFSGRQFSNSRSEMNVSTLELGDSALYLCASSLGLAGLNEQFFGPGTRLTVL.

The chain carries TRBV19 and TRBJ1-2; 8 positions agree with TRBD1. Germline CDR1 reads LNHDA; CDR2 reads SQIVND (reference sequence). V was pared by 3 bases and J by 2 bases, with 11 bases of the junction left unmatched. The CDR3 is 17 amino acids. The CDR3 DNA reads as TGTGCCAGTAGTATGCGTCCACAGCAGGGGGCCAACTATGGCTACACCTTC. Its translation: CASSMRPQQGANYGYTF.

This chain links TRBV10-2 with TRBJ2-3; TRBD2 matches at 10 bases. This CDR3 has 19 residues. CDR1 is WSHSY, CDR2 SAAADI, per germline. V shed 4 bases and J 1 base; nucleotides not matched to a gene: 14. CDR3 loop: CASSGLAGAPRRGTDTQYF. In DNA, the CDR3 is TGCGCCAGCAGTGGGCTAGCGGGGGCCCCTCGAAGGGGCACAGATACGCAGTATTTT.

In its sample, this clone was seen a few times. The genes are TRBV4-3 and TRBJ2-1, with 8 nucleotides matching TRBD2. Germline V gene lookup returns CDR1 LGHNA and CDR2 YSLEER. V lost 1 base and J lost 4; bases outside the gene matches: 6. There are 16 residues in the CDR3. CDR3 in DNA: TGCGCCAGCAGCCAAGGGGGCGAGCGGGAGTACAATGAGCAGTTCTTC. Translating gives CASSQGGEREYNEQFF.

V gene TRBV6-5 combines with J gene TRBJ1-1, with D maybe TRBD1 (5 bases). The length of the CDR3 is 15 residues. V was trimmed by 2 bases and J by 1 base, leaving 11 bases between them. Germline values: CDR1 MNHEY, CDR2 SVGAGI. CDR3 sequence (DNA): TGTGCCAGCAGTTACCTGGGGGGAGGGAACACTGAAGCTTTCTTT. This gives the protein CASSYLGGGNTEAFF.

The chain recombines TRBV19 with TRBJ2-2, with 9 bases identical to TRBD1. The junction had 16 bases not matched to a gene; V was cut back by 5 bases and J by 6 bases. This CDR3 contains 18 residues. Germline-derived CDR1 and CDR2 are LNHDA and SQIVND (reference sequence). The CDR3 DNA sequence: TGTGCCAGTAGTGTCTTAAACGGACAGGGGAGGGGTCCCGGGGAGCTGTTTTTT. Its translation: CASSVLNGQGRGPGELFF.

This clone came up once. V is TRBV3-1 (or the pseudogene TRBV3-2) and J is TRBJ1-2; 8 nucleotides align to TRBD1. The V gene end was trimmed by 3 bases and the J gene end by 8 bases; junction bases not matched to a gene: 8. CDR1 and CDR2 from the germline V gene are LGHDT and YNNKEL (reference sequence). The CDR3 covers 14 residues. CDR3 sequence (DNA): TGTGCCAGCAGCCAGCAGGGGGCGTCGCGCGGCTACACCTTC. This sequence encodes CASSQQGASRGYTF.

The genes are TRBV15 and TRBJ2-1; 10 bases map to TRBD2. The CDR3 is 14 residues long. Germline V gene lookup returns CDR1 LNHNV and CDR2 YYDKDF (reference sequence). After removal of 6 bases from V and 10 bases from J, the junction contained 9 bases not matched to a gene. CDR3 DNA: TGTGCCACCAGTTTACAGCGGGGGGGCGGGGAGCAGTTCTTC. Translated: CATSLQRGGGEQFF.

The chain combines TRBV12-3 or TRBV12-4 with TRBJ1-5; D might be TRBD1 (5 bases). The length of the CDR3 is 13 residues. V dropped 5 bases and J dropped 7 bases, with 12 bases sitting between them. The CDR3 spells CASSLQGSQPQHF. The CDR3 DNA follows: TGTGCCAGCAGTCTTCAGGGATCGCAGCCCCAGCATTTT.

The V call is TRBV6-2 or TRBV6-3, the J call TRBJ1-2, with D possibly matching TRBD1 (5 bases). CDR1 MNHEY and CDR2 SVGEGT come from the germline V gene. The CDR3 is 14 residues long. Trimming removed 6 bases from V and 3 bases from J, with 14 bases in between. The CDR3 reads CASSSGTGDYGYTF. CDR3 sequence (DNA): TGTGCCAGCAGCTCCGGGACGGGAGACTATGGCTACACCTTC.

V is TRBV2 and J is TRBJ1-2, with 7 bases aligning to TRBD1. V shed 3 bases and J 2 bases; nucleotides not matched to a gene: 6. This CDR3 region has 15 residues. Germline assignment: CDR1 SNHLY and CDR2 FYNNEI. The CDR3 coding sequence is TGTGCCAGCAGTGATCCCGGGACAGAGAACTATGGCTACACCTTC. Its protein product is CASSDPGTENYGYTF.